Shown below are 15 T cell receptor beta chains from a single sample sequenced in a study of cytomegalovirus exposure and HLA in healthy donors. The PCR used 60 Vbeta and 13 Jbeta primers. The assay was immunoSEQ multiplex PCR, and TCRdb's table has in-frame clones only and misses some. This sample has about 130,000 clones; roughly three quarters occur once, and the top ten carry roughly 1.8%. Sequenced sample: PBMCs. Source of these receptors: a woman aged 35 to 49 in good health and CMV-seronegative.

The V and J genes are TRBV28 and TRBJ1-2; D is unclear. V shed 2 bases and J shed 6 bases, with 7 bases lying between them. This CDR3 has 12 residues. The germline gives CDR1 MDHEN, CDR2 SYDVKM. CDR3 nucleotides: TGTGCCAGCAGTTTAAGCGTTGATGGCTACACCTTC. Its protein is CASSLSVDGYTF.

The chain uses TRBV9 and TRBJ2-1; D not resolved. With 0 bases removed from V and 0 bases from J, the gap between germline ends came to 7 bases. The CDR3 is 15 residues long. In germline, CDR1 is SGDLS, CDR2 YYNGEE. The CDR3 is CASSVEQISYNEQFF. Here the CDR3 DNA reads TGTGCCAGCAGCGTAGAACAGATCTCCTACAATGAGCAGTTCTTC.

The chain links TRBV10-3 to TRBJ1-2; TRBD1 might be the D (5 bases). The V and J ends lost 7 bases and 2 bases respectively, with 14 bases between them. Germline lookup yields CDR1 ENHRY and CDR2 SYGVKD. The length of the CDR3 is 14 residues. For the CDR3, the DNA is TGTGCCATCAAGGGGCAGGGCGACAACTATGGCTACACCTTC. Translating gives CAIKGQGDNYGYTF.

The chain uses TRBV5-4 and TRBJ2-7; no reliable D call. The germline CDR1 and CDR2 sequences are SGHNT and YYREEE (reference sequence). This CDR3 is built from 13 residues. Trimming took 0 bases from V and 3 from J, leaving 7 bases between them. Here the CDR3 reads CASSLDELYEQYF. The CDR3 DNA reads as TGTGCCAGCAGCTTGGATGAACTCTACGAGCAGTACTTC. Combining the CDR3 with reference TRBV5-4 and TRBJ2-7 gives the whole variable domain ETGVTQSPTHLIKTRGQQVTLRCSSQSGHNTVSWYQQALGQGPQFIFQYYREEENGRGNFPPRFSGLQFPNYSSELNVNALELDDSALYLCASSLDELYEQYFGPGTRLTVT.

The chain uses TRBV2 and TRBJ1-1, with D tentatively TRBD1 (6 bases). Trimming shortened V by 7 bases and J by 5 bases, and 14 bases separated the two germline ends. CDR1 SNHLY and CDR2 FYNNEI come from the germline V gene. The CDR3 length is 13 residues. The CDR3 DNA sequence: TGTGCCAGCACCTCCGAGGGGGGGACTGAAGCTTTCTTT. Encoded protein: CASTSEGGTEAFF.

In this sample, this clone turned up a few times. The chain links TRBV10-1 to TRBJ2-1, with 7 bases identical to TRBD2. Germline loops: CDR1 WNHNN, CDR2 SYGVQD (reference sequence). Losses at the gene ends were 5 bases for V and 6 bases for J; bases not matched to a gene: 13. CDR3 length: 16 residues. The CDR3 sequence is CASSSDRGGLGNEQFF. The CDR3 bases are TGCGCCAGCAGTAGTGATCGGGGAGGGCTGGGCAATGAGCAGTTCTTC.

The CDR3 loop reads CASRPGTGAYEQYF. CDR3 sequence (DNA): TGTGCCAGCAGGCCCGGGACAGGGGCATACGAGCAGTACTTC. The chain is built from TRBV27 and TRBJ2-7, with TRBD1 matching 10 bases. The germline CDR1 and CDR2 sequences are MNHEY and SMNVEV (reference sequence). This CDR3 comprises 14 residues. Trimming removed 6 bases from V and 4 bases from J; junction bases left unmatched: 6.

The chain is built from TRBV5-1 and TRBJ2-1; perhaps TRBD1 as D (5 bases). The CDR3 has 17 amino acids. V gave up 4 bases and J gave up 2 bases, with 19 bases separating them. CDR1 SGHRS and CDR2 YFSETQ come from the germline V gene. The CDR3 protein is CASSPTGALSPYNEQFF. CDR3 coding DNA: TGCGCCAGCAGCCCGACTGGGGCTCTGTCTCCCTACAATGAGCAGTTCTTC.

This chain links TRBV27 with TRBJ2-7, with TRBD1 as a possible D gene (5 bases). Germline V gene sequence: CDR1 MNHEY, CDR2 SMNVEV (reference sequence). The CDR3 covers 12 residues. V dropped 3 bases and J dropped 6 bases, with 9 bases sitting between them. The CDR3 protein is CASSFSGREQYF. The CDR3 DNA sequence: TGTGCCAGCAGTTTCTCAGGGCGCGAGCAGTACTTC.

This clone turned up a few times. The chain couples TRBV7-2 to TRBJ1-1; D not resolved. V lost 6 bases and J 9 bases, leaving 23 bases between the germline ends. The CDR3 is 15 amino acids. Germline CDR1 reads SGHTA; CDR2 reads FQGNSA. CDR3 nucleotides: TGTGCCAGCAGTAATCTCGAGGTGCCCCCTCCGAAAGCTTTCTTT. The encoded protein is CASSNLEVPPPKAFF.

This rearrangement joins TRBV5-6 to TRBJ2-5, with unresolved D. Trimming pared 5 bases from V and 1 base from J, leaving 9 bases between. Per germline, CDR1 SGHDT and CDR2 YYEEEE. This CDR3 comprises 13 residues. The CDR3, as DNA: TGTGCCAGCAGTACAGTCGCCCAAGAGACCCAGTACTTC. Its protein product is CASSTVAQETQYF.

A remark on this clone: Other DNA sequences in this specimen translate into the identical CDR3. This sequence joins TRBV28 and TRBJ1-1; no reliable D call. V was pared by 2 bases and J by 1 base, with 5 bases between. The germline gives CDR1 MDHEN, CDR2 SYDVKM. The CDR3 contains 13 residues. CDR3 in amino acids: CASSLGQNTEAFF. The CDR3 nucleotides read TGTGCCAGCAGTTTAGGCCAGAACACTGAAGCTTTCTTT.

The chain recombines TRBV28 with TRBJ2-3, with 7 bases lining up with TRBD1. Trimming removed 10 bases from V and 5 bases from J; junction bases left unmatched: 9. CDR1 and CDR2 from the germline V gene are MDHEN and SYDVKM. CDR3 size: 13 residues. CDR3 nucleotide sequence: TGTGCCACCGTAACAGGGGCTCGAGATACGCAGTATTTT. Residues: CATVTGARDTQYF.

The J gene is TRBJ1-1, the V gene TRBV7-9; maybe TRBD1 (6 bases). Trimming took 5 bases from V and 1 from J, leaving 17 bases between them. This CDR3 is 16 amino acids long. The germline V gene encodes CDR1 SEHNR and CDR2 FQNEAQ (reference sequence). CDR3 region: CASSGQGIRSNTEAFF. In DNA form, the CDR3 reads TGTGCCAGCAGCGGGCAGGGGATCCGGTCGAACACTGAAGCTTTCTTT.

Points on this clone: The junction departs from germline at one end; a sequencing error may be responsible. V is TRBV6-5 and J is TRBJ2-4; D may be TRBD2 (5 bases). The CDR3 is 14 amino acids. Per the germline V gene, CDR1 is MNHEY and CDR2 is SVGAGI. The CDR3 region has the DNA TGTGCCAGCAGCGGACGTCTAGCCAAAAACAGTCAGTACTTC. It specifies CASSGRLAKNSQYF.